This TCR beta chain came from a study of cytomegalovirus exposure and HLA in healthy donors. Overall study findings and caveats: Common viral pathogens seemed to be connected with several of the most significant clusters, according to a later analysis. When analyzed later, a missense DCLRE1C variant was found to be linked to TCR beta V- and J-gene trimming. For presence/absence analyses, sequencing depth was assumed to be roughly uniform across donors.

Amplification used 60 Vbeta primers and 13 Jbeta primers. Measured with immunoSEQ multiplex PCR; TCRdb has only the in-frame clones, and not every one. This table holds about 63,000 clones, roughly two thirds found once. Points on this clone: As yet, its antigen is unknown.

Trimming removed 7 bases at V and 4 bases at J, with 23 bases between. CDR3 length equals 17 residues. Germline loops: CDR1 SNHLY, CDR2 FYNNEI. Material: PBMCs. The sequence was collected from a man aged 50-59 years in good health and CMV-seronegative. The chain is built from TRBV2 and TRBJ1-5, with a possible D match to TRBD1 (5 bases). In DNA, the CDR3 is TGTGCCAGCATGGGGCAGGAGGGGTATAATATAAATCAGCCCCAGCATTTT. Translating gives CASMGQEGYNINQPQHF.